The 5 T cell receptor beta chains given below trace back to one sample, sequenced in a study of cytomegalovirus exposure and HLA in healthy donors. PCR primers comprised 60 Vbeta and 13 Jbeta primers. The protocol was immunoSEQ multiplex PCR, while the TCRdb copy is restricted to in-frame clones and leaves out a portion. The table has roughly 170,000 clones, approximately 77% seen once. Specimen: PBMCs. These receptor sequences come from a male donor in good health and CMV-seronegative.

A single count supports this clone. The rearrangement links TRBV11-1 to TRBJ2-7; TRBD1 might be the D (6 bases). Germline assignment: CDR1 SGHAT and CDR2 FQDESV (reference sequence). The ends were cut back, 1 base at V and 3 bases at J, with 10 bases in the middle. The CDR3 contains 14 residues. DNA of the CDR3: TGTGCCAGCAGCTTAGTGCTACAGGGCTACGAGCAGTACTTC. Protein product: CASSLVLQGYEQYF.

J is TRBJ2-2 and V is TRBV18; maybe TRBD2 (5 bases). The V gene lost 6 bases and the J gene lost 2 bases, with 10 bases spanning the gap. CDR1 and CDR2 from the germline V gene are KGHSH and LQKENI. This CDR3 spans 14 amino acids. CDR3 coding DNA: TGTGCCAGCTCCTACACTAGAAACACCGGGGAGCTGTTTTTT. This translates into CASSYTRNTGELFF.

The genes are TRBV7-9 and TRBJ1-2; D remains unclear. The germline CDR1 and CDR2 sequences are SEHNR and FQNEAQ (reference sequence). The CDR3 is 12 residues long. V dropped 6 bases and J dropped 2 bases, with 7 bases sitting between them. CDR3 protein: CASSTPNYGYTF. The CDR3 coding sequence is TGTGCCAGCAGTACACCCAACTATGGCTACACCTTC.

The V and J genes are TRBV9 and TRBJ2-1, with 10 bases fitting TRBD1. V gave up 8 bases and J gave up 2 bases; unmatched junction bases: 1. In germline, CDR1 is SGDLS, CDR2 YYNGEE. The CDR3 runs 13 residues. In DNA, the CDR3 is TGTGCCAGTGGACAGGGGGCCTACAATGAGCAGTTCTTC. It yields the protein CASGQGAYNEQFF.

This rearrangement joins TRBV7-6 to TRBJ2-1; 9 nucleotides match TRBD2. The CDR3 is 20 amino acids. The junction had 13 bases not matched to a gene; V was cut back by 1 base and J by 0 bases. Germline CDR1 reads SGHVS; CDR2 reads FNYEAQ. CDR3 protein: CASSLVVSLAGLSSYNEQFF. For the CDR3, the DNA is TGTGCCAGCAGCTTAGTCGTATCGCTAGCGGGGTTAAGCTCCTACAATGAGCAGTTCTTC.